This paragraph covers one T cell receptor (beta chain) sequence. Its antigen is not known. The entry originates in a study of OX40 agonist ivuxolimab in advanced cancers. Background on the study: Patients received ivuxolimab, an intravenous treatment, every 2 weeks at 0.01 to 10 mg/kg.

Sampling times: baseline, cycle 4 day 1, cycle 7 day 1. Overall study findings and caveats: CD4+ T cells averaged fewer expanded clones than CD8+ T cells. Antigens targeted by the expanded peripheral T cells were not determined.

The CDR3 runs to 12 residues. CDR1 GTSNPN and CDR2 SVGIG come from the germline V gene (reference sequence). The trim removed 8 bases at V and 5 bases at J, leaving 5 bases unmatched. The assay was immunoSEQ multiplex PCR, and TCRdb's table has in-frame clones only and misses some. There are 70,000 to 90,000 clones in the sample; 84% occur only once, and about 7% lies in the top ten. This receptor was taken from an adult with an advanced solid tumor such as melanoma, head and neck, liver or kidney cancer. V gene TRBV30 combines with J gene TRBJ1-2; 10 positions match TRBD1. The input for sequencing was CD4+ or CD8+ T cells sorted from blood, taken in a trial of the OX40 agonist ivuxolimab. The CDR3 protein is CAGDRGRYGYTF. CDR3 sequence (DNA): TGTGCCGGGGACAGGGGTCGTTATGGCTACACCTTC.